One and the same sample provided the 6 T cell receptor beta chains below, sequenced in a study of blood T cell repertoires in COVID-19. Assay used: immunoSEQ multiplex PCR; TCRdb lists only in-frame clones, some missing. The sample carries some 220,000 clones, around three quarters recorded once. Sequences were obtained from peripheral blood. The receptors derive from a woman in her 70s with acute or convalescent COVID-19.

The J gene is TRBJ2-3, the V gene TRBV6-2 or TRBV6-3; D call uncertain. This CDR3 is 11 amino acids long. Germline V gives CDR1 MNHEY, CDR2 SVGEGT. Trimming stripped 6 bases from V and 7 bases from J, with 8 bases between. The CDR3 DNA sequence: TGTGCCAGCAGCCACGGTTATACGCAGTATTTT. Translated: CASSHGYTQYF.

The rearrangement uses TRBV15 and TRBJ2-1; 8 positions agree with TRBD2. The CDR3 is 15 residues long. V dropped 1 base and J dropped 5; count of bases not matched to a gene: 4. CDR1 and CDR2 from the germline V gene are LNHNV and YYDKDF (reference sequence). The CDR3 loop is CATSRGSGGNNEQFF. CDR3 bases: TGTGCCACCAGCAGAGGGAGCGGGGGTAACAATGAGCAGTTCTTC.

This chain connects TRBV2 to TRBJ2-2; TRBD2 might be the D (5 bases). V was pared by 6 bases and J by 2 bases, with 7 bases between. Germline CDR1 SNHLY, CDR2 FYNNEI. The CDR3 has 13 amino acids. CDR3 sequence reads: CASSGLNTGELFF. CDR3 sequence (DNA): TGTGCCAGCAGCGGACTCAACACCGGGGAGCTGTTTTTT.

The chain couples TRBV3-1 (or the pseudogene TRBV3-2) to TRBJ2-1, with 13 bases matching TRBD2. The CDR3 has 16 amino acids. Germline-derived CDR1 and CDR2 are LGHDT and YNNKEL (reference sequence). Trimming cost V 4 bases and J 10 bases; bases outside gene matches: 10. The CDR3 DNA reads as TGTGCCAGCAGCCTTCTAACTAGCGGGGGGGCCAGGGAGCAGTTCTTC. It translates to CASSLLTSGGAREQFF.

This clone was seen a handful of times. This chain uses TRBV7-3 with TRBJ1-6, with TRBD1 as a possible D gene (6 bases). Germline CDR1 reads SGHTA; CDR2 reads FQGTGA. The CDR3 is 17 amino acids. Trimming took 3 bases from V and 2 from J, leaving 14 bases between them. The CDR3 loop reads CASSFFYRVTYNSPLHF. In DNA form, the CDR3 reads TGTGCCAGCAGCTTTTTTTACAGGGTAACCTATAATTCACCCCTCCACTTT.

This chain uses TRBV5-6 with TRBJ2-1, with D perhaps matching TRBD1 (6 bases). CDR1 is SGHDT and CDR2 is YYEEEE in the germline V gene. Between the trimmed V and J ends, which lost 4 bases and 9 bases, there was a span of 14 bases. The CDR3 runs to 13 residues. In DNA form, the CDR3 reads TGTGCCAGCAGCAAGAGGGGGACCATTGAGCAGTTCTTC. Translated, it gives CASSKRGTIEQFF. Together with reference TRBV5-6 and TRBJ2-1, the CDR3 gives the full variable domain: DAGVTQSPTHLIKTRGQQVTLRCSPKSGHDTVSWYQQALGQGPQFIFQYYEEEERQRGNFPDRFSGHQFPNYSSELNVNALLLGDSALYLCASSKRGTIEQFFGPGTRLTVL.